This is a list of T cell receptor beta chains from one sample in a study of blood T cell repertoires in COVID-19. Profiling relied on immunoSEQ multiplex PCR, and the TCRdb table lists in-frame clones only, not all of them. The table records fewer than 500,000 clones, 85% to 90% of them present only once. What was sequenced was PBMCs or T cells enriched from blood (not recorded which). The receptors were gathered from a man aged 25 to 40 who had recovered from COVID-19. CDR3s include the opening cysteine and the closing phenylalanine or tryptophan. The D gene is left open where the match is weak.

v_call	j_call	d_call	cdr3_aa
TRBV19	TRBJ1-2	TRBD1	CASTLGQGASYGYTF
TRBV28	TRBJ2-7	NA	CATRDEQYF
TRBV29-1	TRBJ1-2	TRBD1	CSVDTGARGYTF
TRBV19	TRBJ1-2	NA	CASSITGVGGGYTF
TRBV3-1/TRBV3-2	TRBJ2-2	TRBD2	CASSWGTSGTGELFF
TRBV24-1	TRBJ2-1	TRBD2	CASSLGSGVYNEQFF
TRBV7-6	TRBJ2-1	NA	CASSSSGGLTRKFF
TRBV19	TRBJ2-5	NA	CASSIVFQQETQYF
TRBV6-5	TRBJ1-1	NA	CASSYGRPRGTEAFF
TRBV18	TRBJ1-5	TRBD1	CASSLDRASNQPQHF
TRBV7-9	TRBJ1-4	TRBD1	CASSLGTGGNEKLFF
TRBV19	TRBJ1-2	TRBD1	CATYSSGGGPNYGYTF
TRBV6-5	TRBJ1-5	TRBD1	CASTRQGTGNQPQHF
TRBV6-2/TRBV6-3	TRBJ1-1	NA	CASSYYREAFF
TRBV7-2	TRBJ2-7	NA	CASSLVANRDEQYF
TRBV7-9	TRBJ2-5	TRBD2	CASRERGLAGEIGQETQYF
TRBV5-1	TRBJ2-2	TRBD2	CASSQGLAGGWGTGELFF
TRBV14	TRBJ1-5	NA	CASSHNLGQANSNQPQHF
TRBV19	TRBJ1-5	NA	CAGGEALNQPQHF
TRBV30	TRBJ2-3	TRBD2	CAFTAGLRSDTQYF
TRBV4-1	TRBJ2-3	TRBD1	CASSQDRVDTQYF
TRBV3-1/TRBV3-2	TRBJ1-1	NA	CASSPSRGTTEAFF
TRBV3-1/TRBV3-2	TRBJ1-6	NA	CASSPFRGGRDNSPLHF
TRBV5-1	TRBJ1-4	TRBD1	CASSQTGLWEKLFF
TRBV28	TRBJ1-2	NA	CASRPFSGDYGYTF
TRBV7-8	TRBJ2-7	TRBD1	CASSLGFAQGESSYEQYF
TRBV6-6	TRBJ2-7	NA	CASSWRSSYEQYF
TRBV2	TRBJ2-7	TRBD2	CASNTGGYEQYF
TRBV30	TRBJ2-2	NA	CAWSRNWRGELFF
TRBV4-1	TRBJ2-1	TRBD2	CASSQDQRENSYNEQFF
TRBV19	TRBJ2-7	TRBD2	CASAGTSDSYEQYF
TRBV5-1	TRBJ2-1	TRBD2	CASSILAGGNNEQFF
TRBV18	TRBJ2-1	NA	CASSQVPGTTNYNEQFF
TRBV4-1	TRBJ2-7	NA	CASSQVQGVYEQYF
TRBV4-1	TRBJ1-5	NA	CASSQPIGGGVGNQPQHF
TRBV3-1/TRBV3-2	TRBJ2-2	TRBD1	CASSQPRGLGGGELFF
TRBV30	TRBJ1-2	TRBD1	CAWRRDRGMGGYTF
TRBV5-6	TRBJ1-6	TRBD1	CASSLGQGYVSPLHF
TRBV5-5	TRBJ2-1	TRBD2	CASSPLAGTYNEQFF
TRBV19	TRBJ1-1	TRBD1	CASSPWTGGTEAFF
TRBV29-1	TRBJ1-2	NA	CSVGSESYGYTF
TRBV2	TRBJ1-3	NA	CASSERKHFSGNTIYF
TRBV30	TRBJ2-1	TRBD2	CAWGTSGGNGEQFF
TRBV11-3	TRBJ1-1	TRBD1	CASSLGGTGGGTEAFF
TRBV5-1	TRBJ1-1	NA	CASRQREVNTEAFF
TRBV7-3	TRBJ2-4	NA	CASSLDGGTKNIQYF
TRBV9	TRBJ2-5	TRBD2	CASRGMRGRETQYF
TRBV13	TRBJ1-3	TRBD1	CASSSEDRGLGNTIYF
TRBV27	TRBJ1-6	NA	CASSLLGQGFTSPLHF
TRBV2	TRBJ1-5	TRBD1	CASSGQGPEGKPQHF
TRBV10-2	TRBJ1-1	TRBD1	CASSEKDQGGTEAFF
TRBV24-1	TRBJ2-3	NA	CATSTLDTQYF
TRBV7-6	TRBJ2-2	TRBD2	CASSLRDGGRATGELFF
TRBV10-3	TRBJ1-1	TRBD1	CAISKDRENTEAFF
TRBV5-1	TRBJ2-3	TRBD2	CASSLPSGRSTDTQYF
TRBV19	TRBJ1-2	TRBD1	CASSMAGGQGARGYTF
TRBV9	TRBJ2-5	NA	CASSVGLEETQYF